This T cell receptor (beta chain) was captured in a study of shared clonotypes between healthy human individuals. Findings and limits, study-wide: The study found approximately 5% of naive CD4 clonotypes shared across a few donors.

Libraries were prepared by immunoSEQ multiplex PCR; TCRdb keeps only in-frame clonotypes and omits some of them. The data show more than 200,000 clones, 65% seen once. CDR1 and CDR2 from the germline V gene are SGHNT and YENEEA. CDR3 length: 13 residues. Trimming took off 3 bases at V and 5 bases at J, with 11 bases between the two ends. This clone appeared a few times. What it binds is unknown. The genes are TRBV11-3 and TRBJ2-7; no definite D call. The clonotype was recovered from a man younger than 40 in good health. The sequenced material came from memory CD4+ T cells sorted from blood. Subset denoted: CD45RA-negative fraction. CDR3 sequence reads: CASSFGRMNEQYF. The CDR3 DNA sequence: TGTGCCAGCAGCTTTGGTCGAATGAACGAGCAGTACTTC.